The rows below give T cell receptor beta chains drawn from one sample of a study of T cell changes during pregnancy in multiple sclerosis. The assay was immunoSEQ multiplex PCR, and TCRdb's table has in-frame clones only and misses some. The table records more than 50,000 clones, about 95% of them present only once. The sequenced sample was CD8+ T cells from peripheral blood mononuclear cells, obtained after pregnancy. Receptors were obtained from a female donor with multiple sclerosis, enrolled in a pregnancy study. The CDR3 runs from the conserved cysteine through the conserved F or W. A D gene is named only where the DNA matches it firmly. Part of the rows lack a size; the others show once, few, many or a class for expanded clones.

CDR3nt: TGCAGCGTCTTCGCGAGCTCAAGACAGGGTCGGGGCTACGAGCAGTACTTC; CDR3aa: CSVFASSRQGRGYEQYF; abundance: .; v_gene: TRBV29-1; d_gene: TRBD1; j_gene: TRBJ2-7
CDR3nt: TGCAGCGCCGAAGGGGATTCAGTCTTCCAAGAGACCCAGTACTTC; CDR3aa: CSAEGDSVFQETQYF; abundance: .; v_gene: TRBV29-1; d_gene: .; j_gene: TRBJ2-5
CDR3nt: TGTGCCAGCAGTTTGGGACTAGCGGCTTCCCAAGAGACCCAGTACTTC; CDR3aa: CASSLGLAASQETQYF; abundance: .; v_gene: TRBV27; d_gene: TRBD2; j_gene: TRBJ2-5
CDR3nt: TGTGCCAGCAGTTTTGGGGGGGCCTATGGCTACACCTTC; CDR3aa: CASSFGGAYGYTF; abundance: .; v_gene: TRBV27; d_gene: .; j_gene: TRBJ1-2
CDR3nt: TGTGCCAGCAGCGAACAGGGGGCGCGTCTGAACACTGAAGCTTTCTTT; CDR3aa: CASSEQGARLNTEAFF; abundance: .; v_gene: TRBV9; d_gene: TRBD1; j_gene: TRBJ1-1
CDR3nt: TGCGCCAGCAGCCAAGATTCAATGGGTGGGCAGGGGGTCCGAGAGCAGTTCTTC; CDR3aa: CASSQDSMGGQGVREQFF; abundance: .; v_gene: TRBV4-1; d_gene: TRBD1; j_gene: TRBJ2-1
CDR3nt: TGTGCCAGCAGCCAAGGACAGGGTGCAGATACGCAGTATTTT; CDR3aa: CASSQGQGADTQYF; abundance: .; v_gene: TRBV14; d_gene: TRBD1; j_gene: TRBJ2-3
CDR3nt: TGTGCCAGCAGCTTTAGCAAACCGGGACAGGGTAACTACGAGCAGTACTTC; CDR3aa: CASSFSKPGQGNYEQYF; abundance: .; v_gene: TRBV5-6; d_gene: TRBD1; j_gene: TRBJ2-7
CDR3nt: TGTGCCAGTAGTCCCCAAGGGGACTACGAGCAGTACTTC; CDR3aa: CASSPQGDYEQYF; abundance: few; v_gene: TRBV19; d_gene: .; j_gene: TRBJ2-7
CDR3nt: TGTGCCAGCAGTCCCTGGACTAGCGGGATCACGTTCGATGAGCAGTTCTTC; CDR3aa: CASSPWTSGITFDEQFF; abundance: .; v_gene: TRBV7-9; d_gene: TRBD2; j_gene: TRBJ2-1
CDR3nt: TGTGCCAGCAGTGCTTCGAGGAGTCAGCTCTACGAGCAGTACTTC; CDR3aa: CASSASRSQLYEQYF; abundance: .; v_gene: TRBV6-1; d_gene: .; j_gene: TRBJ2-7
CDR3nt: TGTGCCAGCAGGTCGCTAGCGGGAGTCCCCGAGCAGTACTTC; CDR3aa: CASRSLAGVPEQYF; abundance: .; v_gene: TRBV27; d_gene: TRBD2; j_gene: TRBJ2-7
CDR3nt: TGTGCCAGTACCATAGCTCCATCTATGTACAATGAGCAGTTCTTC; CDR3aa: CASTIAPSMYNEQFF; abundance: .; v_gene: TRBV19; d_gene: .; j_gene: TRBJ2-1
CDR3nt: TGTGCCAGCAGCTTGTCGTCCTCCTCGGGTGAAAAACTGTTTTTT; CDR3aa: CASSLSSSSGEKLFF; abundance: .; v_gene: TRBV5-6; d_gene: .; j_gene: TRBJ1-4
CDR3nt: TGTGCCAGCAGGGGTTTCGGGACTAGCGGGAGGGATCTACCCTACGAGCAGTACTTC; CDR3aa: CASRGFGTSGRDLPYEQYF; abundance: .; v_gene: TRBV11-2; d_gene: TRBD2; j_gene: TRBJ2-7
CDR3nt: TGCGCCAGCAGCCAAGCGCGGGACAGGGGGGTTCAGCCCCAGCATTTT; CDR3aa: CASSQARDRGVQPQHF; abundance: .; v_gene: TRBV4-3; d_gene: TRBD1; j_gene: TRBJ1-5
CDR3nt: TGCGCCAGCAGCCAAACAGGGAACGGGGAGCTGTTTTTT; CDR3aa: CASSQTGNGELFF; abundance: .; v_gene: TRBV4-1; d_gene: .; j_gene: TRBJ2-2
CDR3nt: TGTGCCAGCAGTTCCTCCGGGACAGTTCAAGAGACCCAGTACTTC; CDR3aa: CASSSSGTVQETQYF; abundance: .; v_gene: TRBV28; d_gene: TRBD1; j_gene: TRBJ2-5
CDR3nt: TGCGCCAGCAGCTCCCGTGGACAGGAGGACACTGAAGCTTTCTTT; CDR3aa: CASSSRGQEDTEAFF; abundance: .; v_gene: TRBV5-1; d_gene: TRBD1; j_gene: TRBJ1-1
CDR3nt: TGTGCCAGCAGATCGGGGGGATGGGGTGGCTACACCTTC; CDR3aa: CASRSGGWGGYTF; abundance: .; v_gene: TRBV27; d_gene: .; j_gene: TRBJ1-2
CDR3nt: TGCGCCAGCAGCCCCCGAAAAGCGCTAGCGGACTCATACGAGCAGTACTTC; CDR3aa: CASSPRKALADSYEQYF; abundance: .; v_gene: TRBV4-1; d_gene: TRBD2; j_gene: TRBJ2-7
CDR3nt: TGTGCCAGCAGTCCTAGCGGGAATGAGGGAGATACGCAGTATTTT; CDR3aa: CASSPSGNEGDTQYF; abundance: .; v_gene: TRBV6-5; d_gene: TRBD2; j_gene: TRBJ2-3
CDR3nt: TGTGCCATCAGTTCCGGGACAGGAAATTTGAACGAGCAGTACTTC; CDR3aa: CAISSGTGNLNEQYF; abundance: .; v_gene: TRBV10-3; d_gene: TRBD1; j_gene: TRBJ2-7
CDR3nt: TGTGCCAGCAGGGACAGTGTCTACGAGCAGTACTTC; CDR3aa: CASRDSVYEQYF; abundance: few; v_gene: TRBV2; d_gene: .; j_gene: TRBJ2-7
CDR3nt: TGTGCCAGCAGCTACTTAGCGGGAGTGCTCTACGAGCAGTACTTC; CDR3aa: CASSYLAGVLYEQYF; abundance: .; v_gene: TRBV5-5; d_gene: TRBD2; j_gene: TRBJ2-7
CDR3nt: TGCGCCAGCAGCCAAGGAGGGGGTAGCGGGAGGCATACCTACGAGCAGTACTTC; CDR3aa: CASSQGGGSGRHTYEQYF; abundance: .; v_gene: TRBV4-1; d_gene: TRBD2; j_gene: TRBJ2-7
CDR3nt: TGTGCCAGCAGCCCCTCGGGAGGATTGGATGGGGTTAATGAGCAGTTCTTC; CDR3aa: CASSPSGGLDGVNEQFF; abundance: .; v_gene: TRBV13; d_gene: TRBD2; j_gene: TRBJ2-1
CDR3nt: TGCGCCAGCAGCCAAGGTCTTTCGGGAGCGGCCCAAGATACGCAGTATTTT; CDR3aa: CASSQGLSGAAQDTQYF; abundance: once; v_gene: TRBV4-1; d_gene: .; j_gene: TRBJ2-3
CDR3nt: TGTGCCAGCAGCTTAGGAACAGGGGGTCGAGACACCATATATTTT; CDR3aa: CASSLGTGGRDTIYF; abundance: few; v_gene: TRBV7-6; d_gene: TRBD1; j_gene: TRBJ1-3
CDR3nt: TGTGCCAGCACCGGATGGACTAGCGGGGGCACAGATACGCAGTATTTT; CDR3aa: CASTGWTSGGTDTQYF; abundance: .; v_gene: TRBV27; d_gene: TRBD2; j_gene: TRBJ2-3
CDR3nt: TGTGCCAGTAGTATAGGGTCCGGTAGCTACGAGCAGTACTTC; CDR3aa: CASSIGSGSYEQYF; abundance: .; v_gene: TRBV19; d_gene: .; j_gene: TRBJ2-7
CDR3nt: TGTGCCAGCGGTGGGACAGCCTATGGCTACACCTTC; CDR3aa: CASGGTAYGYTF; abundance: .; v_gene: TRBV27; d_gene: TRBD1; j_gene: TRBJ1-2
CDR3nt: TGTGCCAGCAAATACTTGAACGAGCAGTACTTC; CDR3aa: CASKYLNEQYF; abundance: .; v_gene: TRBV2; d_gene: .; j_gene: TRBJ2-7
CDR3nt: TGTGCCAGCAGCGTACAGGGTCGCTCTGGAAACACCATATATTTT; CDR3aa: CASSVQGRSGNTIYF; abundance: .; v_gene: TRBV9; d_gene: .; j_gene: TRBJ1-3
CDR3nt: TGTGCCATTGCCGGGACAGGGGGCAAGAGCCAGCATTTT; CDR3aa: CAIAGTGGKSQHF; abundance: .; v_gene: TRBV28; d_gene: TRBD1; j_gene: TRBJ1-5
CDR3nt: TGTGCCAGCAGCTTATCCTACCGTGACTCCTACGAGCAGTACTTC; CDR3aa: CASSLSYRDSYEQYF; abundance: once; v_gene: TRBV7-8; d_gene: .; j_gene: TRBJ2-7
CDR3nt: TGTGCCAGCAGTTCGGTGACAGGGAATCAGCCCCAGCATTTT; CDR3aa: CASSSVTGNQPQHF; abundance: .; v_gene: TRBV6-6; d_gene: TRBD1; j_gene: TRBJ1-5
CDR3nt: TGTGCCAGCAGCCCCCCTCGGACTCGGGAGACCCAGTACTTC; CDR3aa: CASSPPRTRETQYF; abundance: .; v_gene: TRBV7-9; d_gene: .; j_gene: TRBJ2-5
CDR3nt: TGTGCCAGCAGCTTAGAGCGGGGGGCGGTCTACGAGCAGTACTTC; CDR3aa: CASSLERGAVYEQYF; abundance: .; v_gene: TRBV7-2; d_gene: TRBD2; j_gene: TRBJ2-7
CDR3nt: TGTGCCAGCAGTCCCCTCGGCGGGACAGGGACCCCACTGCCCCAGCATTTT; CDR3aa: CASSPLGGTGTPLPQHF; abundance: .; v_gene: TRBV27; d_gene: TRBD1; j_gene: TRBJ1-5
CDR3nt: TGTGCCAGCAGTTTATACAGCAAACGTACCTGGGACAGGGGGACCTACGAGCAGTACTTC; CDR3aa: CASSLYSKRTWDRGTYEQYF; abundance: .; v_gene: TRBV28; d_gene: TRBD1; j_gene: TRBJ2-7
CDR3nt: TGCGCCAGCAGCCGGGGGGGGACGAACACCGGGGAGCTGTTTTTT; CDR3aa: CASSRGGTNTGELFF; abundance: .; v_gene: TRBV4-3; d_gene: TRBD2; j_gene: TRBJ2-2
CDR3nt: TGTGCCAGCAGTTCCGGGATACTGATTTCCAATTCACCCCTCCACTTT; CDR3aa: CASSSGILISNSPLHF; abundance: .; v_gene: TRBV28; d_gene: .; j_gene: TRBJ1-6
CDR3nt: TGTGCCAGCAGTTCAGACAGGAACACTGAAGCTTTCTTT; CDR3aa: CASSSDRNTEAFF; abundance: once; v_gene: TRBV27; d_gene: .; j_gene: TRBJ1-1